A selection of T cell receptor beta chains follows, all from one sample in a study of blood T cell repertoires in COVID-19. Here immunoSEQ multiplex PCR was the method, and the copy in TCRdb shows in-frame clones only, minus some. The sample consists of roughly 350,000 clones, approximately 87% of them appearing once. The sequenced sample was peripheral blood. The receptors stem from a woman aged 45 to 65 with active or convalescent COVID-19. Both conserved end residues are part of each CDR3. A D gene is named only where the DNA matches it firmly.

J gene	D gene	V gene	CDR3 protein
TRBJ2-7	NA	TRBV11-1	CASSLRLGHEQYF
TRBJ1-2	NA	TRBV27	CASRWGQGNYGYTF
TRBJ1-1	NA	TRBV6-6	CASSTDSSEAFF
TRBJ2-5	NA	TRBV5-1	CASSQTGKQETQYF
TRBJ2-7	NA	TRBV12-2	CASRFQKSGTSFNRRHYEQYF
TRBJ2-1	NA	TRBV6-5	CASSLLNEQFF
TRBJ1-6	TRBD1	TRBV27	CASSEQGLSNSPLHF
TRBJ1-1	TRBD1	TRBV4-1	CASSPPGQQIEAFF
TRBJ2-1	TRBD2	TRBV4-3	CASSPHGLAGGLGNEQFF
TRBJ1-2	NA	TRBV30	CAWGREGFTTEGYTF